The rows below give T cell receptor beta chains drawn from one sample of a study of blood T cell repertoires in COVID-19. Data came from immunoSEQ multiplex PCR; TCRdb stores just in-frame clones and leaves some out. The sample has 90,000 to 150,000 clones, approximately 77% seen once. Sequencing used peripheral blood. The source of these receptors is a human donor in a cohort sampled during active COVID-19. The CDR3 runs from the conserved cysteine through the conserved F or W. A D gene is named only where the DNA matches it firmly. Not all rows give a size; the values are once, few, many and, for expanded clones, a class.

>NA|TRBV14|NA|TRBJ1-6
TGTGCCAGCAGCCAGAGACTAAATTCACCCCTCCACTTT
CASSQRLNSPLHF
>TRBD1|TRBV7-8|NA|TRBJ2-7
TGTGCCAGCAGGGGTCCCGGGACAGGGGGCATCGACGAGCAGTACTTC
CASRGPGTGGIDEQYF
>NA|TRBV7-8|NA|TRBJ1-6
TGTGCCAGCAGCCCCGGAAGGGAGTATTCACCCCTCCACTTT
CASSPGREYSPLHF
>NA|TRBV4-1|few|TRBJ2-7
TGCGCCAGCAGCCAGACACCGACAGGAGAAGCTGTCAAGCAGTACTTC
CASSQTPTGEAVKQYF
>NA|TRBV11-3|NA|TRBJ2-7
TGTGCCAGCAGTTTCCTATCCGGGACTGTGACCTACGAGCAGTACTTC
CASSFLSGTVTYEQYF
>NA|TRBV7-9|many|TRBJ1-2
TGTGCCAGCAGCTGGGGAGGAGGCTACACCTTC
CASSWGGGYTF
>TRBD1|TRBV9|once|TRBJ2-7
TGTGCCAGCAGCGTAGAGACAGGGGCCTACGAGCAGTACTTC
CASSVETGAYEQYF
>TRBD1|TRBV28|NA|TRBJ2-7
TGTGCCAGCAGTTACAGGGGGGTCTACGAGCAGTACTTC
CASSYRGVYEQYF
>NA|TRBV7-8|NA|TRBJ2-7
TGTGCCAGCAGCTATTCAGGGGACGAGCAGTACTTC
CASSYSGDEQYF
>NA|TRBV12-3/TRBV12-4|NA|TRBJ2-7
TGTGCCAGCAGCTGGACAGAGAACGAGCAGTACTTC
CASSWTENEQYF
>NA|TRBV5-5|few|TRBJ2-7
TGTGCCAGCAGCAACAGGTTGAGTGGCTCCTACGAGCAGTACTTC
CASSNRLSGSYEQYF
>TRBD1|TRBV2|NA|TRBJ2-6
TGTGCCAGCAGTACCAGACAGGGGTACTCTGGGGCCAACGTCCTGACTTTC
CASSTRQGYSGANVLTF
>NA|TRBV6-5|few|TRBJ1-1
TGTGCCAGCTCCAGGGGCAGGGACACTGAAGCTTTCTTT
CASSRGRDTEAFF
>NA|TRBV10-1|few|TRBJ1-3
TGCGCCAGCAGGAGGCAGTCTATCGAAAACACCATATATTTT
CASRRQSIENTIYF
>TRBD2|TRBV7-9|NA|TRBJ2-5
TGTGCCAGCAGCTTAACCGGACTAGCGGGAAGTCAAGAGACCCAGTACTTC
CASSLTGLAGSQETQYF
>NA|TRBV6-5|once|TRBJ1-2
TGTGCCAGCAGTAAACTACAGGGAGGGCAAGGCTACACCTTC
CASSKLQGGQGYTF
>NA|TRBV7-9|NA|TRBJ2-7
TGTGCCAGCAGCTCATACAGTTACGAGCAGTACTTC
CASSSYSYEQYF
>TRBD1|TRBV5-1|NA|TRBJ2-7
TGCGCCAGCAGTAGGGGACAGCGAGGCTACGAGCAGTACTTC
CASSRGQRGYEQYF
>TRBD1|TRBV6-2/TRBV6-3|NA|TRBJ1-5
TGTGCCAGCAGTCGCCGGGACAGGAAACATTTT
CASSRRDRKHF
>NA|TRBV11-2|NA|TRBJ1-1
TGTGCCAGCAGCCTGCCCTGGGGGGGAGCTTTCTTT
CASSLPWGGAFF
>NA|TRBV5-6|once|TRBJ2-7
TGTGCCAGCAGCTTGTCGGGAGCCGGCTCCTACGAGCAGTACTTC
CASSLSGAGSYEQYF
>NA|TRBV5-4|once|TRBJ2-1
TGTGCCAGCAGCTTGGTAGGGGGGGGCTCCTACAATGAGCAGTTCTTC
CASSLVGGGSYNEQFF
>TRBD2|TRBV5-6|NA|TRBJ2-7
TGTGCCAGCAGCTTCAGACTAGCGTTAGGCGAGCAGTACTTC
CASSFRLALGEQYF
>NA|TRBV10-3|NA|TRBJ2-7
TGTGCCATCAGTGAGAGACCCCCGGAGGGCGAGCAGTACTTC
CAISERPPEGEQYF
>TRBD1|TRBV7-2|NA|TRBJ2-5
TGTGCCAGCAGCCCGGCAGGGGGCGTCCGGGAGACCCAGTACTTC
CASSPAGGVRETQYF
>TRBD1|TRBV10-3|NA|TRBJ2-7
TGTGCCAGGGGACAGCGGCTTGACGAGCAGTACTTC
CARGQRLDEQYF
>NA|TRBV5-1|NA|TRBJ2-4
TGCGCCAGCAGCTTGATCGGGAGTGGGCAAAACATTCAGTACTTC
CASSLIGSGQNIQYF
>NA|TRBV11-2|few|TRBJ2-1
TGTGCCAGCAGCCAAGGGACTGCCACCTACAATGAGCAGTTCTTC
CASSQGTATYNEQFF
>TRBD1|TRBV19|NA|TRBJ1-2
TGTGCCAGTAGGATACAGGGGAACTATGGCTACACCTTC
CASRIQGNYGYTF
>NA|TRBV11-2|NA|TRBJ2-7
TGTGCCAGCAGCTTAGATCCAGCAGGGACCTACGAGCAGTACTTC
CASSLDPAGTYEQYF
>NA|TRBV18|NA|TRBJ2-1
TGTGCCAGCTCACCGGAAAGGGGCCCTTTCAATGAGCAGTTCTTC
CASSPERGPFNEQFF
>NA|TRBV30|NA|TRBJ1-6
TGTGCCTGGAGTGTAAAGGCGGGGAATTCACCCCTCCACTTT
CAWSVKAGNSPLHF
>NA|TRBV7-9|NA|TRBJ2-3
TGTGCCAGCACAGGAGGGCGGGATACGCAGTATTTT
CASTGGRDTQYF
>NA|TRBV29-1|NA|TRBJ1-3
TGCAGCGTTGCAGGGACTGGAAACACCATATATTTT
CSVAGTGNTIYF
>NA|TRBV7-9|few|TRBJ1-2
TGTGCCAGCAGGACTTTGGACAGAAACTATGGCTACACCTTC
CASRTLDRNYGYTF
>TRBD2|TRBV25-1|NA|TRBJ2-7
TGTGCCAGCATGTCGACTAGCGGGAGAAAAGAGCAGTACTTC
CASMSTSGRKEQYF
>TRBD1|TRBV13|few|TRBJ1-6
TGTGCCAGCAGCCGGGAAAGGGGGCTCTATAATTCACCCCTCCACTTT
CASSRERGLYNSPLHF
>NA|TRBV9|NA|TRBJ1-4
TGTGCCAGCAGCGTAGGGACAAACGGTCAAAAACTGTTTTTT
CASSVGTNGQKLFF
>NA|TRBV6-5|NA|TRBJ2-7
TGTGCCAGCAACCGGGACTCCTTCGCCGAGCAGTACTTC
CASNRDSFAEQYF
>TRBD1|TRBV19|few|TRBJ2-7
TGTGCCAGTACCCTCGGGACAGGGGTATACGAGCAGTACTTC
CASTLGTGVYEQYF
>TRBD1|TRBV4-1|NA|TRBJ1-5
TGCGCCAGCAGCCAAGGTGGACAGGGGGCGAGTCAGCCCCAGCATTTT
CASSQGGQGASQPQHF
>TRBD1|TRBV4-2|NA|TRBJ1-4
TGTGCCAGCAGGGGGGACAGGGTGAGGGAAAAACTGTTTTTT
CASRGDRVREKLFF
>NA|TRBV7-2|NA|TRBJ1-1
TGTGCCAGCAGCTTACAGGGCTATGGGACTGAAGCTTTCTTT
CASSLQGYGTEAFF
>NA|TRBV5-6|once|TRBJ2-4
TGTGCCAGCAGCTCCGGAGCCGAAAACATTCAGTACTTC
CASSSGAENIQYF
>NA|TRBV4-2|NA|TRBJ2-5
TGTGCCAGCAGCCAAGATATGAGACTAGGGTACCGCCAAGAGACCCAGTACTTC
CASSQDMRLGYRQETQYF
>NA|TRBV19|few|TRBJ1-2
TGTGCCAGTACCGACGGGTACGGCTACACCTTC
CASTDGYGYTF
>TRBD1|TRBV30|NA|TRBJ1-4
TGTGCCCACCCTCCGGGACAGCTTAATGAAAAACTGTTTTTT
CAHPPGQLNEKLFF
>NA|TRBV6-6|few|TRBJ1-3
TGTGCCAGCAGTTACTCAGAGGATGGAAACACCATATATTTT
CASSYSEDGNTIYF
>NA|TRBV11-3|NA|TRBJ2-7
TGTGCCAGCAGCTTAGTCTCCAGCTCCTACGAGCAGTACTTC
CASSLVSSSYEQYF
>TRBD1|TRBV11-2|NA|TRBJ2-7
TGTGCCAGCAGCTCCCCTAGGACAGGGATGTACGAGCAGTACTTC
CASSSPRTGMYEQYF
>NA|TRBV2|NA|TRBJ1-1
TGTGCCAGCAGTGATTGGGGGACTCTGAACACTGAAGCTTTCTTT
CASSDWGTLNTEAFF
>NA|TRBV6-5|few|TRBJ2-7
TGTGCCAGCAGTCCACCGGCGGGGGCGGTCTACGAGCAGTACTTC
CASSPPAGAVYEQYF
>NA|TRBV3-1/TRBV3-2|NA|TRBJ2-7
TGTGCCAGCAGCCAAGATTCCGCTTCGTCTAGCGAGCAGTACTTC
CASSQDSASSSEQYF
>TRBD1|TRBV6-5|NA|TRBJ1-2
TGTGCCAGCAGTTCTGACAGGGGGAGGAATGGCTACACCTTC
CASSSDRGRNGYTF
>TRBD2|TRBV5-1|NA|TRBJ2-7
TGCGCCAGCAGCGGAGCGGGGCGCTACGAGCAGTACTTC
CASSGAGRYEQYF
>TRBD2|TRBV3-1/TRBV3-2|NA|TRBJ2-7
TGTGCCAGCAGCCTCCTGACTAGCGGGAGCTCCTACGAGCAGTACTTC
CASSLLTSGSSYEQYF
>TRBD1|TRBV2|NA|TRBJ1-2
TGTGCCAGCAGTGTACAGGGGAATCGGCTAGCTAACTATGGCTACACCTTC
CASSVQGNRLANYGYTF
>NA|TRBV5-1|NA|TRBJ1-4
TGCGCCAGCAGCTTGGAGGCAGGGCGGGAAAAACTGTTTTTT
CASSLEAGREKLFF
>TRBD2|TRBV19|NA|TRBJ2-7
TGTGCCAGTAGTATAGGTGTCAGCGGGAGTCCTTACGAGCAGTACTTC
CASSIGVSGSPYEQYF
>TRBD1|TRBV11-2|NA|TRBJ1-2
TGTGCCAGCAGCCGACAGGGAGGTACCTATGGCTACACCTTC
CASSRQGGTYGYTF